Following are 22 T cell receptor beta chains from one sample sequenced in a study of blood T cell repertoires in COVID-19. Repertoires were generated with immunoSEQ multiplex PCR, while TCRdb's copy carries only in-frame clones and drops some. The sample has 150,000 to 160,000 clones; approximately 83% are singletons. Sequenced: peripheral blood. The receptors were sampled from a woman aged 60-70 years with COVID-19, enrolled during active disease.

The rearrangement joins TRBV5-6 to TRBJ1-5, with D unclear. The V end was cut by 2 bases, the J end by 4 bases, with 7 bases between. From germline, CDR1 is SGHDT and CDR2 YYEEEE. The CDR3 contains 13 residues. The CDR3 DNA sequence: TGTGCCAGCAGCTTCCAGGCTAATCAGCCCCAGCATTTT. Its translation: CASSFQANQPQHF. Filled out from reference TRBV5-6 and TRBJ1-5, the complete variable domain reads DAGVTQSPTHLIKTRGQQVTLRCSPKSGHDTVSWYQQALGQGPQFIFQYYEEEERQRGNFPDRFSGHQFPNYSSELNVNALLLGDSALYLCASSFQANQPQHFGDGTRLSIL.

This sequence joins TRBV19 and TRBJ1-3; TRBD1 is a possible D gene (5 bases). CDR1 LNHDA and CDR2 SQIVND come from the germline V gene (reference sequence). The CDR3 consists of 16 residues. Deletions cut 0 bases from V and 4 bases from J, with 13 bases between. CDR3 in DNA: TGTGCCAGTAGTATAGATCGGGGGGACCTCGGAAACACCATATATTTT. Encoded protein: CASSIDRGDLGNTIYF.

In its sample, this clone was seen once. V gene TRBV29-1 combines with J gene TRBJ1-2; TRBD1 matches at 9 bases. V lost 2 bases and J lost 6; bases outside the gene matches: 10. From germline, CDR1 is SQVTM and CDR2 ANQGSEA. The CDR3 totals 15 residues. The CDR3 DNA sequence: TGCAGCGTTGAACGCACAGGGGGCTTGAGCCATGGCTACACCTTC. It codes for CSVERTGGLSHGYTF.

This clone was found once. This chain connects TRBV7-6 to TRBJ1-1, with a weak D call TRBD1 (6 bases). The CDR3 has 19 residues. V lost 5 bases and J 0 bases, leaving 25 bases between the germline ends. CDR1 SGHVS and CDR2 FNYEAQ come from the germline V gene. The chain's CDR3 is CASSPRGGGTVFLNTEAFF. Here the CDR3 DNA reads TGTGCCAGCAGCCCCCGGGGGGGCGGGACGGTATTCTTGAACACTGAAGCTTTCTTT.

V gene TRBV18 combines with J gene TRBJ2-7, with TRBD1 identical over 11 bases. V gave up 5 bases and J gave up 2 bases; unmatched junction bases: 2. Per germline, CDR1 KGHSH and CDR2 LQKENI. The CDR3 sequence is 14 residues long. CDR3 bases: TGTGCCAGCTCAGCGGACAGGGGGCCCTACGAGCAGTACTTC. Its protein is CASSADRGPYEQYF.

Comments on this clone: Germline and junction disagree at one end, which may indicate a read error. The V call is TRBV2, the J call TRBJ2-6, with unresolved D. Germline lookup yields CDR1 SNHLY and CDR2 FYNNEI. The CDR3 extends over 16 amino acids. The CDR3 sequence: CASSEGLQSGANVLTF. CDR3 nucleotide sequence: TGTGCCAGCAGTGAAGGTTTGCAGTCTGGTGCCAACGTCCTGACTTTC.

V is TRBV6-5 and J is TRBJ1-3, with TRBD1 as a possible D gene (5 bases). The CDR3 covers 15 residues. Germline CDR1 is MNHEY and CDR2 is SVGAGI. Trimming took 7 bases from V and 0 from J, leaving 13 bases between them. The CDR3 region has the DNA TGTGCCAGCAAGAAAGGGGAGGGCTCTGGAAACACCATATATTTT. It yields the protein CASKKGEGSGNTIYF.

This sequence joins TRBV6-1 and TRBJ1-5; 8 bases are a match to TRBD1. The V gene's germline CDR1 is MNHNS and CDR2 SASEGT. Trimming took 2 bases from V and 2 from J; bases not matched to a gene: 14. This CDR3 is built from 19 residues. In nucleotides, the CDR3 is TGTGCCAGCAGTGAAACGGTCAGTCGGACAGGGCTCGGCAATCAGCCCCAGCATTTT. Translating it yields CASSETVSRTGLGNQPQHF.

CDR3 sequence reads: CASSPPGLTDRNQPQHF. The CDR3 DNA reads TGTGCCAGCTCACCACCTGGCCTGACAGACCGCAATCAGCCCCAGCATTTT. The chain uses TRBV18 and TRBJ1-5; D may be TRBD1 (5 bases). Trimming took 0 bases from V and 2 from J, leaving 14 bases between them. This CDR3 contains 17 residues. CDR1 and CDR2 (germline): KGHSH, LQKENI.

The chain links TRBV29-1 to TRBJ2-3, with D possibly being TRBD1 (6 bases). In germline, CDR1 is SQVTM, CDR2 ANQGSEA. This CDR3 region has 12 residues. The V and J ends lost 7 bases and 6 bases respectively, with 14 bases between them. The CDR3 loop reads CSASGGGDTQYF. DNA for the CDR3: TGCAGCGCCTCTGGGGGCGGGGATACGCAGTATTTT.

The chain is built from TRBV5-1 and TRBJ2-7, with 8 bases fitting TRBD1. The CDR3 runs to 14 residues. CDR1 and CDR2 (germline): SGHRS, YFSETQ. Trimming at V came to 6 bases and at J to 1 base, leaving 6 bases not matched to a gene. CDR3 sequence reads: CASTPGTGSYEQYF. The CDR3 coding sequence is TGCGCCAGCACTCCGGGGACAGGATCCTACGAGCAGTACTTC.

The chain has TRBV2 and TRBJ1-4, with TRBD1 matching over 9 bases. The length of the CDR3 is 15 residues. With V trimmed by 6 bases and J by 8 bases, 10 bases remained unmatched. Germline V gives CDR1 SNHLY, CDR2 FYNNEI. The CDR3 protein is CASSVGQGTSEKLFF. The CDR3 nucleotides read TGTGCCAGCAGCGTCGGACAGGGGACTTCCGAAAAACTGTTTTTT.

This chain connects TRBV29-1 to TRBJ1-2; 8 bases map to TRBD1. The CDR3 is 15 amino acids. Germline trimming cut 2 bases from V and 4 bases from J; bases unmatched to any gene: 9. Germline V CDR1 and CDR2: SQVTM, ANQGSEA. This CDR3 is CSVETRGLMGYGYTF. The CDR3 DNA sequence: TGCAGCGTTGAAACCAGGGGGCTGATGGGCTATGGCTACACCTTC.

V and J are TRBV18 and TRBJ1-2; no firm D call. Germline V gene sequence: CDR1 KGHSH, CDR2 LQKENI. The CDR3 covers 15 residues. V lost 2 bases, J lost 8 bases, and 18 bases lay in between. The CDR3 protein is CASSPWAGKAGGYTF. CDR3 DNA sequence: TGTGCCAGCTCACCATGGGCGGGGAAGGCTGGGGGCTACACCTTC.

The chain employs TRBV9 and TRBJ1-2; D is perhaps TRBD1 (6 bases). Germline CDR1 reads SGDLS; CDR2 reads YYNGEE. V was clipped by 2 bases and J by 4 bases, with 12 bases between them. This CDR3 comprises 14 residues. The CDR3 region is CASSVTDRSYGYTF. The CDR3 coding sequence is TGTGCCAGCAGCGTGACGGACAGATCCTATGGCTACACCTTC.

This chain links TRBV11-2 with TRBJ1-6, with 7 bases matching TRBD1. This CDR3 has 16 residues. Germline CDR1 is SGHAT and CDR2 is FQNNGV. Unmatched junction bases numbered 10, after V lost 5 bases and J lost 6 bases. This CDR3 is CASSKRTGRGNSPLHF. The CDR3 nucleotides read TGTGCCAGCAGCAAGCGGACAGGAAGGGGTAATTCACCCCTCCACTTT.

This clone was observed many times. The chain joins TRBV6-5 to TRBJ2-2, with 9 bases that match TRBD1. Per the germline V gene, CDR1 is MNHEY and CDR2 is SVGAGI. The CDR3 sequence is 15 residues long. Trimming removed 6 bases from V and 6 bases from J; junction bases left unmatched: 8. The CDR3 is CASRGQGVVPGELFF. The CDR3 DNA reads as TGTGCCAGCAGGGGACAGGGTGTCGTCCCCGGGGAGCTGTTTTTT.

This clone showed up just a few times. This sequence joins TRBV28 and TRBJ1-6; D is ambiguous. This CDR3 has 12 residues. Looked up from germline, CDR1 is MDHEN and CDR2 is SYDVKM. Trimming removed 5 bases at V and 8 bases at J, with 7 bases between. In nucleotides, the CDR3 is TGTGCCAGCAGTCCCGAGCATTCACCCCTCCACTTT. Its translation: CASSPEHSPLHF.

The chain has TRBV5-1 and TRBJ2-1; a possible D gene is TRBD1 (6 bases). Germline-derived CDR1 and CDR2 are SGHRS and YFSETQ. This CDR3 comprises 17 residues. Deletions cut 4 bases from V and 5 bases from J, with 22 bases between. This chain's CDR3 is CASSPNHRGQLNNEQFF. The CDR3 bases are TGCGCCAGCAGCCCAAACCACCGTGGACAGCTAAACAATGAGCAGTTCTTC.

In its sample, this clone was seen a few times. The rearrangement links TRBV7-6 to TRBJ1-2, with D tentatively TRBD1 (5 bases). V was trimmed by 3 bases and J by 6 bases, leaving 11 bases between them. This CDR3 comprises 13 residues. Germline V gene data show CDR1 as SGHVS and CDR2 as FNYEAQ. The CDR3 bases are TGTGCCAGCAGCTTTTCAGGGAGGGATGGCTACACCTTC. Residues: CASSFSGRDGYTF.

CDR3 sequence (DNA): TGTGCCAGTAGTGGGACTGGGCGGGACTATGGCTACACCTTC. Translated: CASSGTGRDYGYTF. The V gene is TRBV19, the J gene TRBJ1-2, with D perhaps matching TRBD1 (5 bases). The CDR3 length is 14 residues. CDR1 and CDR2 (germline): LNHDA, SQIVND (reference sequence). V was trimmed by 5 bases and J by 3 bases, leaving 13 bases between them.

As concerns this clone: This specimen includes other DNA sequences encoding the same CDR3. The gene calls are TRBV4-1 and TRBJ2-3; maybe TRBD1 (7 bases). The V and J ends lost 0 bases and 0 bases respectively, with 13 bases between them. This CDR3 has 17 amino acids. The germline V gene has CDR1 MGHRA and CDR2 YSYEKL. In nucleotides, the CDR3 is TGCGCCAGCAGCCAAGATCCACCAGGGGGGAGCACAGATACGCAGTATTTT. As protein: CASSQDPPGGSTDTQYF.